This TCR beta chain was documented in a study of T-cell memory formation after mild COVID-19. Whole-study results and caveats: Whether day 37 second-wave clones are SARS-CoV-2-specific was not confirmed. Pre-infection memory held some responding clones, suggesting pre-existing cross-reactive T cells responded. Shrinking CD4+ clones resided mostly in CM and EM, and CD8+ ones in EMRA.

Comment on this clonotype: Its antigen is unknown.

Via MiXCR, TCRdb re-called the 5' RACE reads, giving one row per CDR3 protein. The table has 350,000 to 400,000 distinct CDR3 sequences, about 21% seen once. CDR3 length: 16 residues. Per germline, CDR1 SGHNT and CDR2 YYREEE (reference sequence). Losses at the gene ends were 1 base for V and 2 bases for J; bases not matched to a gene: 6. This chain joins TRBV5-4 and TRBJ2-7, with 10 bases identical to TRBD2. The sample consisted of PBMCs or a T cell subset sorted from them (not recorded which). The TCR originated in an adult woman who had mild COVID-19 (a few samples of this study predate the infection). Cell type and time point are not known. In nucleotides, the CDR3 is TGTGCCAGCAGCTTGCGTGGACTAGCGGCTCCCTACGAGCAGTACTTC. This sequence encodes CASSLRGLAAPYEQYF.